The 2 T cell receptor beta chains reported below all come from one sample, sequenced in a study of cytomegalovirus exposure and HLA in healthy donors. PCR employed 60 Vbeta and 13 Jbeta primers. Profiled with immunoSEQ multiplex PCR; TCRdb holds only in-frame clones, not every one. The sample yields some 60,000 clones, around 83% seen once. Specimen: PBMCs. These receptors all stem from a man between 35 and 55 years old in good health and CMV-seronegative.

In its sample, this clone was seen a few times. V usage is TRBV6-5 and J usage is TRBJ1-6; the D is unclear. V was clipped by 6 bases and J by 5 bases, with 11 bases between them. The CDR3 totals 14 residues. The germline V gene has CDR1 MNHEY and CDR2 SVGAGI. The CDR3 coding sequence is TGTGCCAGCAGCGACACACTGAATAATTCACCCCTCCACTTT. Translated: CASSDTLNNSPLHF.

This sequence joins TRBV5-4 and TRBJ2-5; D may be TRBD1 (6 bases). CDR3 length equals 15 residues. The germline V and J ends were trimmed by 3 bases and 5 bases, with 17 bases remaining between them. Looked up from germline, CDR1 is SGHNT and CDR2 is YYREEE (reference sequence). In DNA, the CDR3 is TGTGCCAGCAGCTCGCCAGGGGTAGGGGGTGAGACCCAGTACTTC. This codes for CASSSPGVGGETQYF.